The clone carrying this T cell receptor beta chain qualifies as medium-sized. Its antigen is not known. The V segment lost 0 bases and the J segment 5 bases; nucleotides outside the gene matches: 11. CDR3 length equals 17 residues. CDR1 SGDLS and CDR2 YYNGEE come from the germline V gene. Study-wide results and caveats: Greatest tumor Treg TCR overlap was with tumor naive CD4+ cells.

Using its own MiXCR run on the 5' RACE reads, TCRdb lists one record per CDR3 protein. The data contain roughly 7,800 distinct CDR3 sequences, more than 15% of them singletons. The sample comprised memory CD4+ T cells sorted from blood. Documented subset: memory CD4+ T cells, CD4+CD45RO+CD25-. This TCR came from a female donor with breast cancer. The chain uses TRBV9 and TRBJ2-5, with 9 bases aligning to TRBD2. The CDR3 DNA sequence: TGTGCCAGCAGCGTAGGGGGGGTAGCGGGAGCCAGTGAGACCCAGTACTTC. As protein: CASSVGGVAGASETQYF. Supplemented by reference TRBV9 and TRBJ2-5, the full variable domain reads DSGVTQTPKHLITATGQRVTLRCSPRSGDLSVYWYQQSLDQGLQFLIQYYNGEERAKGNILERFSAQQFPDLHSELNLSSLELGDSALYFCASSVGGVAGASETQYFGPGTRLLVL.